The T cell receptor beta chain described here comes from a study of OX40 agonist ivuxolimab in advanced cancers. Study information: Each patient was given ivuxolimab into a vein every 2 weeks, at 0.01 to 10 mg/kg. Partial responses occurred in Three dose-escalation patients, one with hepatocellular carcinoma and two with cutaneous melanoma. Study results and limitations: Mean expanded clone counts were higher in CD8+ than CD4+ T cells. Partial responders treated at 0.1-3.0 mg/kg exhibited clonal expansion among the lowest measured.

Germline V CDR1 and CDR2: MDHEN, SYDVKM. CDR3 length: 17 residues. Deletions cut 1 base from V and 2 bases from J, with 15 bases between. Generated by immunoSEQ multiplex PCR, the TCRdb table keeps only in-frame clones and is missing some. The sample lists 89,000 or so clones; about 89% were seen once. About this clone itself: The antigen is undetermined.

The sequencing used CD4+ or CD8+ T cells sorted from blood, collected in a trial of the OX40 agonist ivuxolimab. This chain joins TRBV28 and TRBJ1-5; D possibly corresponds to TRBD1 (5 bases). The TCR comes from an adult with an advanced solid tumor such as melanoma, head and neck, liver or kidney cancer. The chain's CDR3 is CASSLFQVAGRNQPQHF. The CDR3 DNA follows: TGTGCCAGCAGTTTATTTCAAGTAGCGGGACGCAATCAGCCCCAGCATTTT.